This section outlines one TCR beta chain sequence together with its context. There is no known antigen for this receptor. No qualities accompany the bases; no much larger clone lies one base away. This sample is part of a study of blood T cell repertoires in COVID-19 (dated by TCRdb to 2018 to 2021). The study in broad terms: The collaborator samples originated in the United States, Italy and Spain and spanned the acute and convalescent phases of COVID-19. The repertoires were released in a freely available public database intended as a resource for research on the immune response to SARS-CoV-2. The samples were drawn from two sources: the first 160 participants of the ongoing ImmuneRACE study, and 1,000 to 1,500 subjects contributed by 6 global collaborators. Where HLA class I and class II types were available, the types were taken from metadata supplied by the sample provider, not from assay-based typing. Subjects who had been exposed to COVID-19, were actively infected with it, or had recovered from it provided the deeply sampled blood TCRbeta repertoires that made up the dataset. The prospective study material was composed of cDNA or gDNA derived from T cells, B-cell-depleted T cells, or PBMCs. Nearly every sample came with metadata listing a de-identified subject ID, COVID-19 status, age in years and sex.

The investigation overall reported the following: The quantity of clinical and demographic metadata differed by source and by participant and was supplied without curation.

Whole blood was collected in K2EDTA tubes by collaborating institutions according to the institutions' own protocols. For TCRbeta analysis, collaborators shipped samples in one of three forms: frozen whole blood, isolated PBMCs, or DNA extracted from either of those sample types. The immunoSEQ Assay, a bias-controlled multiplex PCR, was used to amplify TCRbeta CDR3 regions from genomic DNA. In the paper's pipeline: Within the assay, amplification of reference gene primers was used to estimate how many nucleated cells each sample contained. To quantify the absolute abundance of each unique TCRbeta CDR3 rearrangement, sequence reads were collapsed and filtered. For each sample, productive Simpson clonality was calculated by taking the square root of Simpson's diversity index across productive rearrangements. In its TCRdb copy, this immuneACCESS table keeps in-frame sequences only and misses some clones. Where compared with another copy, unresolved V genes explain less than half of these, and the others have no known cause. V, J and clone size are those of that table, while D and trimming were read from the DNA. This sample has some 66,000 clones in its table, and around 93% of those were observed once. The leading ten clones occupy approximately 7.5% of the sample.

Including the terminal cysteine and phenylalanine, the CDR3 comprises 15 residues. Only CDR3 DNA remains: 45 bases, in frame from the first base. Taken from the germline V gene, the CDR1 and CDR2 loops are SGHRS and YFSETQ. Relative to germline, V is missing 0 bases and J is missing 5 bases, with 5 bases of the junction outside any gene match. Recombination joined TRBV5-1 with TRBJ1-2; 9 bases in the middle match TRBD1. The sequenced sample was peripheral blood. The source is a human donor in a cohort sampled during active COVID-19. Read as DNA, the sequence is TGCGCCAGCAGCTTGGGTAACAGGGGGCTTTATGGCTACACCTTC. Translated, this gives CASSLGNRGLYGYTF.